This T cell receptor beta chain was observed in a study of cytomegalovirus exposure and HLA in healthy donors (dated by TCRdb to about 2017). Context from the whole study: In an earlier analysis of 587 of the donors, around 300 Gb of sequence data and 117 million unique TCR beta sequences from about 179 million T cells were reported. An early release covering 550 to 650 HLA-typed donors comprised approximately 300 gigabases of sequencing data and tens of millions of unique TCR sequences. Of the 398 genotyped donors, approximately 80% were placed in the genetic ancestry cluster associated with self-reported Caucasian donors. The study aimed to test whether signatures of past pathogen exposure could be identified by cataloging public T cell receptors. Using immunosequencing, the study profiled T cell repertoires from 500 to 800 subjects and related those repertoires to cytomegalovirus serostatus. Along with the approximately 650-subject first cohort, a separate validation cohort of 120 different subjects was used. The study combined high-throughput TCR immunosequencing, statistical association of individual TCRs with disease status, and machine learning to predict cytomegalovirus infection status. A later analysis re-analyzed previously published TCR beta repertoires from roughly 690 donors and added high-resolution HLA genotyping to study TCR occurrence patterns. Rather than using new phenotypic data, the later analysis identified candidate immune exposures from TCR beta sequences and from how often those sequences occurred across donors. In an earlier analysis of a few hundred of the donors, high-throughput TCR beta sequencing was used to judge whether each TCR beta V gene segment behaved as functional or pseudogenic. Donor age, sex, ethnicity and CMV serostatus were compiled alongside the repertoire data. In a later genetic analysis, genome-wide SNP genotypes for about three fifths of the roughly 670 donors were used, and that subset was treated as a discovery cohort. All discovery cohort repertoires had been generated on a single sequencing platform. Class I and class II HLA loci were covered by the typing at four-digit resolution. Typing coverage varied by locus: roughly 620-640 donors for A, B, C, DRB1 and DQB1; under 550 for DQA1; around 610 for DPA1; 450 to 480 for DPB1. Because of strong linkage in the cohort, four to six DR-DQ haplotypes were treated as single units for association and clustering. Among some 400 genotyped donors of the cohort, an average of about 240,000 unique TCR beta nucleotide sequences were sequenced per donor, roughly a sixth of them non-productive.

The CDR3 goes from the cysteine to the phenylalanine over 16 residues. The CDR3 DNA has 48 bases and is translated from base 1. For CDR1 and CDR2, the germline V gene lists MDHEN and SYDVKM. Germline trimming: 3 bases from V, 5 bases from J; junction bases outside gene matches: 9. The cohort comprised 550 to 700 healthy bone marrow donors. At the time of sampling, every cohort member was nominally healthy, though immune exposures that went unrecorded were likely present. The donor was CMV seronegative and belonged to the group of under 400 seronegative cohort members. A peripheral blood sample was collected from each donor, and TCR beta sequencing was performed on peripheral blood mononuclear cells. The Qiagen DNeasy Blood Extraction Kit was used to extract genomic DNA from the blood cell samples. Library generation was performed with the immunoSEQ multiplex PCR assay. For the multiplex PCR, a mixture combining 60 forward primers for TCR Vbeta segments and 13 reverse primers for TCR Jbeta segments was used. A multiplex PCR assay on genomic DNA amplified the CDR3 region of rearranged TCR beta genes. The amplified TCR beta libraries were sequenced on the Illumina HiSeq System as 87-base-pair reads. In the paper's pipeline: A later analysis tallied 80 million to 95 million unique TCR beta chains across the approximately 670 repertoires, and about 12 million of those chains were shared by two or more donors. Raw reads were error-corrected and collapsed into unique sequences by a nearest-neighbor algorithm in which closely related sequences were merged to remove PCR and sequencing errors. CDR3 sequences were aligned to IMGT reference sequences to assign V, D and J gene segments. Each retained sequence needed at least a six-nucleotide match to both a V gene segment and a J gene segment. Rearrangements were classified as productive when the CDR3 lacked stop codons and remained in frame with V and J, and all other rearrangements were classified as non-productive. Following IMGT convention, CDR3 was defined as the stretch from the second conserved V-encoded cysteine up to the conserved J-encoded phenylalanine. The earlier analysis of 587 of the donors excluded sequences that lacked an unambiguous match to a single V gene segment. An earlier analysis of approximately 590 of the donors classified V segments as functional when productive rearrangements were above 56.7% and as segregating when the standard deviation between donors was above 5%. A statistical classification framework was built for diagnosing cytomegalovirus status from the catalog of TCR beta chain sequences. In a later analysis, TCR nucleotide sequences were compared against IMGT/GENE-DB human TR gene sequences so that V and J genes could be assigned. A later analysis assigned CDR3 sequences and most-parsimonious VDJ recombination scenarios with the TCRdist pipeline. In a later analysis, every TCR beta chain was defined by the combination of its CDR3 amino acid sequence and its V-gene family, and reads without a unique V-gene family were dropped. A later analysis removed 500 to 650 highly shared, low-generation-probability nucleotide sequences to deal with suspected cross-contamination and a sequencing artifact. A later analysis calculated a clonal expansion index for each public chain from normalized within-repertoire ranks of inferred template counts. In a later analysis, generation probabilities were computed using a VDJ recombination model fitted to out-of-frame rearrangements, and the results were checked against IGoR. Hypergeometric tests were used in a later analysis to score TCR-TCR, TCR-HLA and TCR-CMV co-occurrence, with a repertoire-size bias correction applied to the TCR pairs. False discovery rates were estimated in a later analysis by permuting HLA or CMV assignments 20 times. In a later analysis, co-occurring TCRs were grouped using DBSCAN, with TCRdist sequence similarity added in when clustering inside HLA-allele-positive subsets. Repertoires with fewer than 30,000 or more than 120,000 public chains were left out of co-occurrence clustering, as were five repertoires with anomalous nucleotide sharing. This is the immuneACCESS table as TCRdb keeps it, with only in-frame sequences that have V and J called. A part of the clones is gone; compared with another copy, unresolved V genes explain less than half, and the rest is unexplained. Clonal size and the V and J genes are those of that table, whereas D and trimming came from the DNA. In all, the sample holds approximately 170,000 clones, and about 85% of those were seen once. 1% of the sample is held by the ten biggest clonotypes.

On this clone itself: What this receptor recognizes is not known. Base qualities are not recorded, but no much larger clone differs from it by a single base.

General conclusions and limits of the study: CMV serostatus was the only immune exposure information available for the cohort. In vitro tests confirmed that a few of the cytomegalovirus-associated TCR beta chains recognize cytomegalovirus antigens. A further reported finding was that TCR beta sequences accurately predicted the HLA-A and HLA-B alleles for most subjects in the first cohort. Some IMGT-functional V segments, including TRBV6-2 and TRBV6-3, could not be distinguished by the 87-base-pair reads and were therefore excluded. Broadly in line with IMGT annotations, most TCR beta V segments showed up in productive rearrangements about 87% or about 30% of the time in an earlier analysis of about 500 of the donors. Compared with the approximately 700-donor mean, donors in an Asian-associated ancestry cluster had fewer N-insertions in productive TCRs, according to a later genetic analysis. An association between a missense DCLRE1C variant and V-gene and J-gene trimming of TCR beta chains was found in a later genetic analysis and replicated in an independent cohort. Roughly uniform sequencing depth across donors was assumed in presence/absence analyses, although this assumption may not hold. In a later analysis, several top co-occurrence clusters were reported to appear linked to parvovirus B19, influenza, CMV and Epstein-Barr virus. The authors suggested that the approach could potentially be generalized to other disease states and immunological phenotypes. Compared with equally common non-associated chains, HLA-associated TCR beta chains in a later analysis were more clonally expanded and had lower generation probabilities. Cytomegalovirus status was reported to be diagnosed by the classifier with high specificity and sensitivity in both the original and validation cohorts. At a false discovery rate of 0.05, a later analysis linked about 17,000 TCR beta sequences to specific HLA alleles. Because counts were too low, roughly 18 rarely observed V segments, including chromosome 9 orphons, were left out of the earlier analysis of several hundred of the donors. When HLA alleles, especially DR and DQ, strongly co-occurred, TCR associations were difficult to assign to individual alleles. A total of 164 TCR beta chains were listed by the study as associated with cytomegalovirus. HLA typing was unavailable for some donors at each locus, so association tests used only the typed subset. In this cohort, only TCR beta chains were sequenced, and detectable features were limited by the absence of alpha or paired-chain data. A later analysis found that TCR association rates varied across HLA loci, with DRB1 alleles showing the most associated TCRs and HLA-C alleles the fewest. Most CMV-associated TCR beta chains appeared to be HLA-restricted in a later analysis, and the HLA associations seemed to be driven largely by CMV exposure. While some public TCRs were present in many individuals, most TCR sequences turned up only very rarely across donors. Linkage disequilibrium might explain the correlated functional status among segregating V segments, but an unknown experimental factor could not be ruled out. A cluster of highly shared sequence variants was judged likely to be a technical artifact of the sequencing pipeline.

The sequencing input was PBMCs. The receptor was derived from a boy younger than 10 in good health and CMV-seronegative. The chain is encoded by TRBV28 joined to TRBJ1-2, and TRBD1 aligns with 10 junction nucleotides. The DNA sequence follows: TGTGCCAGCAGTTTTCAACGGGGGGGACAGGGGTATGGCTACACCTTC. It translates to CASSFQRGGQGYGYTF.